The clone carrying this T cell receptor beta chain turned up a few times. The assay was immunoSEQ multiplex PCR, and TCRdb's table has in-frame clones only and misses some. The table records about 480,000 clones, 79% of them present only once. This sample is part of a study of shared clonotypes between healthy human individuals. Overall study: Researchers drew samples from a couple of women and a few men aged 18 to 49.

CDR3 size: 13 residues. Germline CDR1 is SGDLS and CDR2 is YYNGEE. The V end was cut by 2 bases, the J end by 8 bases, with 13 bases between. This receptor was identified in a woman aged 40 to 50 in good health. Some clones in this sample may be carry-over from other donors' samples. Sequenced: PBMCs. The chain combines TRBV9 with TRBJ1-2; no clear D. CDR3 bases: TGTGCCAGCAGCGTTTCAGGAACTATGGGCTACACCTTC. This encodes CASSVSGTMGYTF.